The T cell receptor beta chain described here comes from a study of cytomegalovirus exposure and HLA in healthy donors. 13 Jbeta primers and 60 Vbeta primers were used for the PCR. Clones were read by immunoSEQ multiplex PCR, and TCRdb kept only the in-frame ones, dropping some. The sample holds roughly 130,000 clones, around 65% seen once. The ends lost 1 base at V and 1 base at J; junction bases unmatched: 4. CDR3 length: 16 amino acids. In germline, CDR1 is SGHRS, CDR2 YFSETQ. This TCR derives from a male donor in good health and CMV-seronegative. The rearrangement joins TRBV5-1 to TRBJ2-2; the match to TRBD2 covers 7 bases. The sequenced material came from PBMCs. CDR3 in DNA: TGCGCCAGCAGCTTGTACGGGGGGATGAACACCGGGGAGCTGTTTTTT. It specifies CASSLYGGMNTGELFF. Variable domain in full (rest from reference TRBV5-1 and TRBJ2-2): KAGVTQTPRYLIKTRGQQVTLSCSPISGHRSVSWYQQTPGQGLQFLFEYFSETQRNKGNFPGRFSGRQFSNSRSEMNVSTLELGDSALYLCASSLYGGMNTGELFFGEGSRLTVL.